Listed here are 20 T cell receptor beta chains from one sample, sequenced in a study of blood T cells in healthy people across ages. Using a J-beta primer mix together with a sample-barcoded 5' primer, a second PCR was run for roughly 6 to 12 cycles. One entry per CDR3 protein, called by TCRdb with MiXCR from the 5' RACE reads. This sample has some 1.5 million distinct CDR3 sequences, with over 25% found just once. The source material was blood. These receptors originate from a woman aged 25-40 years in good health.

DNA of the CDR3: TGTGCCAGCAGTCTAAACGGAGGGGAGGGGCACTCCTACAATGAGCAGTTCTTC. The encoded protein is CASSLNGGEGHSYNEQFF. The chain combines TRBV6-1 with TRBJ2-1, with TRBD2 identical over 7 bases. This CDR3 contains 18 residues. Germline assignment: CDR1 MNHNS and CDR2 SASEGT. V was pared by 5 bases and J by 0 bases, with 13 bases of the junction left unmatched.

With regard to this clonotype: The junction does not match germline at one end; this may be a read error. The chain uses TRBV20-1 and TRBJ2-7; D call uncertain. This CDR3 spans 14 amino acids. Germline V CDR1 and CDR2: DFQATT, SNEGSKA (reference sequence). The CDR3: CSANPLGQNYERYF. For the CDR3, the DNA is TGCAGTGCTAACCCCCTCGGGCAGAACTACGAGCGGTACTTC.

This clonotype was seen only a few times. This rearrangement joins TRBV12-3 or TRBV12-4 to TRBJ1-5; D is perhaps TRBD1 (5 bases). The CDR3 consists of 16 residues. Trimming cost V 7 bases and J 2 bases, with 18 bases left between them. The CDR3 loop is CASNPSSGLGNQPQHF. As DNA, the CDR3 is TGTGCCAGCAACCCAAGTTCAGGGCTGGGCAATCAGCCCCAGCATTTT.

This clonotype was observed a single time. The J gene is TRBJ2-7, the V gene TRBV20-1; D is uncertain. Trimming pared 1 base from V and 6 bases from J, leaving 7 bases between. The CDR3 is 11 residues long. CDR1 is DFQATT and CDR2 is SNEGSKA in the germline V gene (reference sequence). For the CDR3, the DNA is TGCAGTGCTAGAGGCCTGCTCGAGCAGTACTTC. Amino acids: CSARGLLEQYF.

This clonotype was picked up many times. The chain recombines TRBV28 with TRBJ2-1; TRBD2 matches 10 bases. Per the germline V gene, CDR1 is MDHEN and CDR2 is SYDVKM. Germline trimming cut 8 bases from V and 4 bases from J; bases unmatched to any gene: 11. This CDR3 region has 16 residues. Written as DNA, the CDR3 is TGTGCCAGCGGGAGGAGGACTAGCGGTGTTTACAATGAGCAGTTCTTC. Protein: CASGRRTSGVYNEQFF.

Comment on this clonotype: Without the conserved terminal phenylalanine or tryptophan, this CDR3 likely stems from a read error. The chain recombines TRBV7-2 with TRBJ2-5, with 10 bases matching TRBD2. This CDR3 is built from 16 residues. The germline V gene has CDR1 SGHTA and CDR2 FQGNSA. The J segment lost 5 bases and the V segment lost 3 bases, leaving 9 bases of the junction unmatched. This CDR3 reads CASSLPSGRAWETQYL. CDR3 bases: TGTGCCAGCAGCTTGCCCAGCGGGAGGGCCTGGGAGACCCAGTACCTC.

This clonotype was observed a handful of times. The junction does not match germline at one end; this may be a read error. This chain links TRBV11-2 with TRBJ2-5; 9 positions agree with TRBD2. The CDR3 has 14 amino acids. Germline CDR1 SGHAT, CDR2 FQNNGV. In nucleotides, the CDR3 is TGTGCCGGCAGCTTAGATCGGGGCGGGGGGGTCCAGTACTTC. Translating it yields CAGSLDRGGGVQYF. The variable domain in full, with the rest retrieved from reference TRBV11-2 and TRBJ2-5, is EAGVAQSPRYKIIEKRQSVAFWCNPISGHATLYWYQQILGQGPKLLIQFQNNGVVDDSQLPKDRFSAERLKGVDSTLKIQPAKLEDSAVYLCAGSLDRGGGVQYFGPGTRLLVL.

The chain couples TRBV7-9 to TRBJ2-2, with TRBD1 matching 11 bases. Germline lookup yields CDR1 SEHNR and CDR2 FQNEAQ (reference sequence). Trimming removed 8 bases from V and 3 bases from J; junction bases left unmatched: 2. The CDR3 extends over 14 amino acids. CDR3 in amino acids: CASGGQGDTGELFF. CDR3 nucleotide sequence: TGTGCCAGCGGGGGACAGGGGGACACCGGGGAGCTGTTTTTT.

V is TRBV6-1 and J is TRBJ1-1; D remains ambiguous. V lost 1 base and J 5 bases, leaving 14 bases between the germline ends. Germline CDR1 reads MNHNS; CDR2 reads SASEGT. This CDR3 is built from 15 residues. The CDR3 loop reads CASSEVWDADTEAFF. In DNA, the CDR3 is TGTGCCAGCAGTGAAGTTTGGGATGCGGATACTGAAGCTTTCTTT.

This clonotype was seen more than once but under ten times. The chain couples TRBV7-9 to TRBJ2-7; D remains ambiguous. CDR3 length: 12 residues. V gave up 3 bases and J gave up 7 bases, with 10 bases separating them. CDR1 and CDR2 from the germline V gene are SEHNR and FQNEAQ (reference sequence). The CDR3 region is CASSLDVGEQYF. DNA for the CDR3: TGTGCCAGCAGCTTGGACGTTGGGGAGCAGTACTTC. The variable domain in full, with the rest retrieved from reference TRBV7-9 and TRBJ2-7, is DTGVSQNPRHKITKRGQNVTFRCDPISEHNRLYWYRQTLGQGPEFLTYFQNEAQLEKSRLLSDRFSAERPKGSFSTLEIQRTEQGDSAMYLCASSLDVGEQYFGPGTRLTVT.

V and J are TRBV27 and TRBJ1-1; no clear D gene. Germline V lookup: CDR1 MNHEY, CDR2 SMNVEV (reference sequence). V gave up 0 bases and J gave up 0 bases, with 14 bases separating them. The CDR3 is 17 amino acids. Written as DNA, the CDR3 is TGTGCCAGCAGTTTATCGGTTGGGCGGCGGGTGAACACTGAAGCTTTCTTT. This encodes CASSLSVGRRVNTEAFF.

This clonotype turned up a few times. This chain connects TRBV7-9 to TRBJ2-7, with 10 bases identical to TRBD1. Trimming cost V 4 bases and J 5 bases; bases outside gene matches: 11. The CDR3 runs 16 residues. The V gene's germline CDR1 is SEHNR and CDR2 FQNEAQ (reference sequence). The CDR3 here is CASSSTGTGVGHEQYF. CDR3 nucleotides: TGTGCCAGCAGCTCGACCGGGACAGGGGTCGGTCACGAGCAGTACTTC.

This clonotype has at least ten counts. This sequence joins TRBV20-1 and TRBJ2-7; D unresolved. V lost 5 bases and J lost 0, with 11 bases in between. The CDR3 has 13 residues. The V gene's germline CDR1 is DFQATT and CDR2 SNEGSKA (reference sequence). CDR3: CSALDASSYEQYF. CDR3 nucleotide sequence: TGCAGTGCTTTAGACGCTAGCTCCTACGAGCAGTACTTC.

This clonotype turned up a few times. The rearrangement joins TRBV30 to TRBJ2-1; D possibly corresponds to TRBD1 (6 bases). V gave up 2 bases and J gave up 7 bases, with 12 bases separating them. The germline V gene has CDR1 GTSNPN and CDR2 SVGIG (reference sequence). This CDR3 is built from 13 residues. CDR3 protein: CAWSTGRKNEQFF. In DNA form, the CDR3 reads TGTGCCTGGAGTACAGGGCGGAAAAATGAGCAGTTCTTC. The whole variable domain, remainder taken from reference TRBV30 and TRBJ2-1, is SQTIHQWPATLVQPVGSPLSLECTVEGTSNPNLYWYRQAAGRGLQLLFYSVGIGQISSEVPQNLSASRPQDRQFILSSKKLLLSDSGFYLCAWSTGRKNEQFFGPGTRLTVL.

Written as DNA, the CDR3 is TGCGCCAGCAGCTTCGTCCCCCCCCCCGAGACCCAGTACTTC. Amino acid sequence: CASSFVPPPETQYF. The chain joins TRBV5-1 to TRBJ2-5; D is ambiguous. The CDR3 is 14 residues long. The V and J ends lost 2 bases and 5 bases respectively, with 13 bases between them. Germline V CDR1 and CDR2: SGHRS, YFSETQ.

This clonotype has just a few counts. The chain uses TRBV2 and TRBJ2-4, with 10 bases aligning to TRBD1. Germline lookup yields CDR1 SNHLY and CDR2 FYNNEI. V shed 7 bases and J 7 bases; nucleotides not matched to a gene: 4. The CDR3 totals 13 residues. The CDR3 loop is CASTGDRGNIQYF. CDR3 nucleotide sequence: TGTGCCAGCACTGGGGACAGGGGTAACATTCAGTACTTC. The full variable domain, rest sourced from reference TRBV2 and TRBJ2-4, is EPEVTQTPSHQVTQMGQEVILRCVPISNHLYFYWYRQILGQKVEFLVSFYNNEISEKSEIFDDQFSVERPDGSNFTLKIRSTKLEDSAMYFCASTGDRGNIQYFGAGTRLSVL.

About this clonotype itself: One end of the junction fails to match germline, which may point to a read error. The rearrangement links TRBV20-1 to TRBJ1-2; D is unclear. Germline V lookup: CDR1 DFQATT, CDR2 SNEGSKA (reference sequence). CDR3 length: 13 residues. The CDR3 region is CSAPRPEFYGCTF. The CDR3 coding sequence is TGCAGTGCTCCCCGGCCAGAGTTCTATGGCTGCACCTTC.

V is TRBV29-1 and J is TRBJ1-4; weak D call: TRBD1 (6 bases). Germline V lookup: CDR1 SQVTM, CDR2 ANQGSEA. V was pared by 6 bases and J by 8 bases, with 16 bases between. This CDR3 spans 13 amino acids. The CDR3 DNA follows: TGCAGCGTGGGGGGAACAGGGAGCGAAAAACTGTTTTTT. Protein sequence: CSVGGTGSEKLFF.

The chain joins TRBV21-1 to TRBJ1-5. TRBV21-1 is recorded as a pseudogene. CDR3 length: 15 residues. The CDR3 DNA sequence: TGTGCCAGCAGCAAAGTTCCCACGTGTCATCAGCCCCAGCATTTT. Its translation is CASSKVPTCHQPQHF.

This clonotype was detected a few times. The chain has TRBV4-3 and TRBJ1-2; possible D gene TRBD1, 6 bases. CDR1 and CDR2 from the germline V gene are LGHNA and YSLEER. The CDR3 length is 15 residues. V gave up 0 bases and J gave up 3 bases, with 11 bases separating them. CDR3 protein: CASSQDRAGDYGYTF. The CDR3, as DNA: TGCGCCAGCAGCCAAGACCGGGCAGGGGACTATGGCTACACCTTC.